These 13 T cell receptor beta chains were sequenced from one sample in a study of PD-L1 blockade in urothelial cancer. TCRdb's table, derived via immunoSEQ multiplex PCR, lists solely in-frame clones and lacks some. Among 46,000 or so clones listed, more than 75% were seen once. The time point denotes: peripheral blood 6 weeks after treatment start. Sample: PBMCs, taken around atezolizumab (anti-PD-L1) treatment. The source of these receptors is a man in his sixties with urothelial cancer.

The chain has TRBV4-1 and TRBJ2-5; 9 bases are a match to TRBD1. Per the germline V gene, CDR1 is MGHRA and CDR2 is YSYEKL. V shed 2 bases, J shed 4 bases, and the junction held 11 bases outside the gene matches. The CDR3 covers 17 residues. CDR3 region: CASSQWTGESVRETQYF. CDR3 in DNA: TGCGCCAGCAGCCAATGGACAGGGGAGAGCGTGCGAGAGACCCAGTACTTC.

This clone occurred once. The chain uses TRBV7-9 and TRBJ1-1, with D maybe TRBD1 (5 bases). The germline V and J ends were trimmed by 1 base and 2 bases, with 14 bases remaining between them. This CDR3 spans 16 amino acids. Germline V lookup: CDR1 SEHNR, CDR2 FQNEAQ (reference sequence). As DNA, the CDR3 is TGTGCCAGCAGCTTAGGTCAGGGAATAGGAAACACTGAAGCTTTCTTT. Protein product: CASSLGQGIGNTEAFF. Variable domain in full (rest from reference TRBV7-9 and TRBJ1-1): DTGVSQNPRHKITKRGQNVTFRCDPISEHNRLYWYRQTLGQGPEFLTYFQNEAQLEKSRLLSDRFSAERPKGSFSTLEIQRTEQGDSAMYLCASSLGQGIGNTEAFFGQGTRLTVV.

The J gene is TRBJ1-5, the V gene TRBV7-8, with a possible D match to TRBD1 (5 bases). Per germline, CDR1 SGHVS and CDR2 FQNEAQ. The germline V and J ends were trimmed by 1 base and 1 base, with 11 bases remaining between them. This CDR3 has 16 residues. The CDR3, as DNA: TGTGCCAGCAGCTTAGGGTCGCCAGGGAGCAATCAGCCCCAGCATTTT. This gives the protein CASSLGSPGSNQPQHF.

The rearrangement links TRBV6-5 to TRBJ1-5; 8 nucleotides line up with TRBD1. The germline V gene has CDR1 MNHEY and CDR2 SVGAGI. The CDR3 covers 15 residues. V gave up 0 bases and J gave up 7 bases; unmatched junction bases: 5. The CDR3 DNA is TGTGCCAGCAGTTACTCGCAGGGGGCAAGCCAGCCCCAGCATTTT. Protein: CASSYSQGASQPQHF.

This rearrangement joins TRBV5-1 to TRBJ2-1; D is perhaps TRBD1 (5 bases). The CDR3 loop spans 13 amino acids. Trimming shortened V by 3 bases and J by 6 bases, and 10 bases separated the two germline ends. The germline gives CDR1 SGHRS, CDR2 YFSETQ. CDR3 nucleotide sequence: TGCGCCAGCAGCTATCAGGGTGGCAATGAGCAGTTCTTC. This sequence encodes CASSYQGGNEQFF.

V usage is TRBV28 and J usage is TRBJ1-6; 9 nucleotides agree with TRBD1. V shed 7 bases and J 3 bases; nucleotides not matched to a gene: 4. The CDR3 is made up of 15 amino acids. Germline CDR1 and CDR2: MDHEN and SYDVKM. CDR3: CASIDRGVYNSPLHF. The CDR3 nucleotides are TGTGCCAGCATCGACAGGGGGGTCTATAATTCACCCCTCCACTTT.

The genes are TRBV19 and TRBJ2-1, with TRBD1 identical over 9 bases. The V and J ends lost 8 bases and 0 bases, in that order; junction bases with no gene match: 5. In germline, CDR1 is LNHDA, CDR2 SQIVND (reference sequence). The CDR3 covers 15 residues. CDR3 sequence (DNA): TGTGCCAGTTACGACAGGGGGAGCTCCTACAATGAGCAGTTCTTC. Encoded protein: CASYDRGSSYNEQFF.

This rearrangement joins TRBV19 to TRBJ2-5, with TRBD2 identical over 12 bases. V gave up 5 bases and J gave up 0 bases; unmatched junction bases: 1. The CDR3 is made up of 15 amino acids. CDR1 and CDR2 from the germline V gene are LNHDA and SQIVND (reference sequence). CDR3 amino acids: CASSRLAGDQETQYF. The CDR3 region has the DNA TGTGCCAGTAGTCGACTAGCGGGGGACCAAGAGACCCAGTACTTC.

The chain employs TRBV7-8 and TRBJ1-6; a weak D match, TRBD1 (5 bases). The CDR3 is 12 residues long. Germline assignment: CDR1 SGHVS and CDR2 FQNEAQ. Trimming left V 2 bases short and J 13 bases short, with 9 bases between. The CDR3 coding sequence is TGTGCCAGCAGCTTACAGGGTCATCCCCTCCACTTT. Amino acid sequence: CASSLQGHPLHF.

Only a few counts were recorded for this clone. The rearrangement links TRBV5-1 to TRBJ1-5; the D gene is possibly TRBD1 (5 bases). The germline V gene encodes CDR1 SGHRS and CDR2 YFSETQ. This CDR3 has 15 amino acids. The V end was cut by 4 bases, the J end by 3 bases, with 14 bases between. CDR3 region: CASSLDGDFNQPQHF. The CDR3 nucleotides are TGCGCCAGCAGCCTCGATGGGGACTTCAATCAGCCCCAGCATTTT.

The gene calls are TRBV29-1 and TRBJ2-1, with a possible D match to TRBD1 (7 bases). The CDR3 runs 14 residues. The germline V and J ends were trimmed by 7 bases and 3 bases, with 16 bases remaining between them. Looked up from germline, CDR1 is SQVTM and CDR2 is ANQGSEA. The CDR3 loop reads CSARQGGGYNEQFF. The CDR3 region has the DNA TGCAGCGCCAGACAGGGAGGAGGCTACAATGAGCAGTTCTTC.

This clone is a singleton in its sample. The chain recombines TRBV27 with TRBJ2-7; D not certain. V lost 6 bases, J lost 3 bases, and 18 bases lay in between. This CDR3 has 15 amino acids. Looked up from germline, CDR1 is MNHEY and CDR2 is SMNVEV (reference sequence). The DNA of the CDR3 is TGTGCCAGCAGCCCCACCCACACAGCCAACTACGAGCAGTACTTC. Translating gives CASSPTHTANYEQYF.

This clone appeared once. This chain uses TRBV7-8 with TRBJ2-7; possibly TRBD1 for D (6 bases). This CDR3 has 12 residues. V was shortened by 0 bases and J by 6 bases, with 6 bases between the two germline ends. Germline CDR1 and CDR2: SGHVS and FQNEAQ. CDR3 loop: CASSLAGAEQYF. The CDR3 coding sequence is TGTGCCAGCAGCTTAGCGGGGGCCGAGCAGTACTTC.